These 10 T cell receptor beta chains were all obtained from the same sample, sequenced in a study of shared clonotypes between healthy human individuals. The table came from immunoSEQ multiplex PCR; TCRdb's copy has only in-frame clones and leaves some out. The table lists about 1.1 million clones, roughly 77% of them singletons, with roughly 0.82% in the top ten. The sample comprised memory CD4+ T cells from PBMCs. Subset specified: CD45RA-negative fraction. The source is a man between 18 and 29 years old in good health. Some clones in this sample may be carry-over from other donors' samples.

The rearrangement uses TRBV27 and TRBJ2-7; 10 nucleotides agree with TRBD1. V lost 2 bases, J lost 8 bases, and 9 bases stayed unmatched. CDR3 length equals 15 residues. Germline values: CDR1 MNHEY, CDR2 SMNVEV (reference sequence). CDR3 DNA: TGTGCCAGCAGTTTAAAGGGGACAGGGGTCCTCAAGCAGTACTTC. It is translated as CASSLKGTGVLKQYF.

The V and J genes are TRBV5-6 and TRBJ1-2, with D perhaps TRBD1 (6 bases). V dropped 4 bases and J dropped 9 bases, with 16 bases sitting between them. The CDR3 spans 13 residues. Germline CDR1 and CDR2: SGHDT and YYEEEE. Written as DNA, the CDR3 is TGTGCCAGCAGCCGAACTGACAGGCCACGCTACACCTTC. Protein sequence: CASSRTDRPRYTF.

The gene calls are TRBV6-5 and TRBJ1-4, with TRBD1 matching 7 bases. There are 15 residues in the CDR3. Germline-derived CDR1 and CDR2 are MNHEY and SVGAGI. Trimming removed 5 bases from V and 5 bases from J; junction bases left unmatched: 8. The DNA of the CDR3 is TGTGCCAGCAGTAGCCCGAAGACAGGGAATGAAAAACTGTTTTTT. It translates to CASSSPKTGNEKLFF.

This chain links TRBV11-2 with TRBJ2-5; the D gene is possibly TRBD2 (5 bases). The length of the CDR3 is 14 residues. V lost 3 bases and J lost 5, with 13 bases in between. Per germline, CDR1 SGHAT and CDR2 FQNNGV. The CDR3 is CASSFTRGLETQYF. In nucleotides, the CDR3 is TGTGCCAGCAGCTTTACAAGAGGGTTGGAGACCCAGTACTTC.

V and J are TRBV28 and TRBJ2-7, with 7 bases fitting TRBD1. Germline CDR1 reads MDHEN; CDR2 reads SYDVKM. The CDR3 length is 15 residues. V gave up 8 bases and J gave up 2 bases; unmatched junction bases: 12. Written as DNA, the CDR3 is TGTGCCAGCCCCCCCCAGGGACAGAGACCCTACGAGCAGTACTTC. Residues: CASPPQGQRPYEQYF.

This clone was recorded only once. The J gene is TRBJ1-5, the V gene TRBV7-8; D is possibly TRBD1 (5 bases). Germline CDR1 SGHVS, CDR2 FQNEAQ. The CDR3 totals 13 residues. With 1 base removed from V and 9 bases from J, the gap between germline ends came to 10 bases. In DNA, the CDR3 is TGTGCCAGCAGCTTAGGCAGGGAGGGGCCCCAGCATTTT. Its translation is CASSLGREGPQHF.

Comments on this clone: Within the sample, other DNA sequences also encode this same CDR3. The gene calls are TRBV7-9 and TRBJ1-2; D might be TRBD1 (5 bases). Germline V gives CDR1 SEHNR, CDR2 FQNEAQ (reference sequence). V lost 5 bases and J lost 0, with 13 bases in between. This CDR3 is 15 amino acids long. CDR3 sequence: CASSRGTAPNYGYTF. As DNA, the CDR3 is TGTGCCAGCAGCCGAGGGACGGCTCCTAACTATGGCTACACCTTC. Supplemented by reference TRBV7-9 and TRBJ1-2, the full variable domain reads DTGVSQNPRHKITKRGQNVTFRCDPISEHNRLYWYRQTLGQGPEFLTYFQNEAQLEKSRLLSDRFSAERPKGSFSTLEIQRTEQGDSAMYLCASSRGTAPNYGYTFGSGTRLTVV.

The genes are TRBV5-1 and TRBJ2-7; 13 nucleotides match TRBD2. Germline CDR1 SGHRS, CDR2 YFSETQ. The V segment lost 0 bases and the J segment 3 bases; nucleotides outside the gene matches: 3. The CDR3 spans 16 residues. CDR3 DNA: TGCGCCAGCAGCTTGGAGGGACTAGCGGGAATCTACGAGCAGTACTTC. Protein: CASSLEGLAGIYEQYF. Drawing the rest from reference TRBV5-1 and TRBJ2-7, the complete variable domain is KAGVTQTPRYLIKTRGQQVTLSCSPISGHRSVSWYQQTPGQGLQFLFEYFSETQRNKGNFPGRFSGRQFSNSRSEMNVSTLELGDSALYLCASSLEGLAGIYEQYFGPGTRLTVT.

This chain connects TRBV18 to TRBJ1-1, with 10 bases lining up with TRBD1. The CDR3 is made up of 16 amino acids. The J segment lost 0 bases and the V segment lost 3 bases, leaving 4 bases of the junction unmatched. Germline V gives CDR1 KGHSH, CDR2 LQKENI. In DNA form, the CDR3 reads TGTGCCAGCTCACCCGGGACAGGGGACCTGAACACTGAAGCTTTCTTT. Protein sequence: CASSPGTGDLNTEAFF.

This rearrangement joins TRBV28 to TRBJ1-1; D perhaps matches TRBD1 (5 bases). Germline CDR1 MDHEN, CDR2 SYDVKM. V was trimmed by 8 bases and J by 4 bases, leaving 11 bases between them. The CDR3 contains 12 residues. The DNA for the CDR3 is TGTGCCAGCGGTTCCGGGGCCACTGAAGCTTTCTTT. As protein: CASGSGATEAFF.